This TCR beta chain was captured in a study of T cells after yellow fever vaccination (dated by TCRdb to between 2019 and 2020). Turning to the overall study: The SMART-Seq v4 Ultra Low Input RNA kit was used to prepare libraries from fractions with low cell numbers. The cohort comprised two healthy male donors, one aged 18 to 29 and one aged 30 to 40 years. To track T-cell clones before and after primary and booster YFV17D yellow fever vaccination, bulk TCR alpha and beta repertoires were sequenced longitudinally. Blood was drawn at multiple timepoints before and after primary and secondary immunization, with bulk PBMC replicates and cell subsets isolated.

This clonotype was detected many times. The specificity of this receptor is unknown. There are no base qualities to consult, and no much larger clone falls within one base. General conclusions and limits of the study: A small fraction of clonotypes showed up in both the CD4 and CD8 compartments, probably as a result of convergent recombination. Because abundant contaminating clonotypes from the bulk population could be contained in FACS-sorted repertoires, computational filtering was required. Most clones expanded after primary vaccination (96% of CD4 and roughly 91% of CD8) were re-detected after the booster, suggesting that broad memory maintenance occurred. Compared with the primary T-cell response, the secondary T-cell response was faster but weaker, reaching its peak on day 5 rather than on day 15. The study included only two donors, which limits how far the findings can be generalized.

TCRdb names Illumina NovaSeq 6000 as the instrument used. TCR cDNA was made using 5'RACE template switching, a step that added a universal primer site and unique molecular identifiers. Priming of cDNA synthesis was performed from both the TCR alpha and TCR beta constant segments. Two PCR steps were used to amplify libraries, with sample barcodes and sequencing adapters being added in the second step. Sequencing of libraries was performed on Illumina HiSeq 2500 (2x100 bp) or NovaSeq (2x150 bp). As for the original processing: MIGEC was used to demultiplex reads and collapse the reads into UMI consensus sequences, and MiXCR was used for V(D)J alignment. Vaccine-responding clonotypes were defined with edgeR using replicate PBMC samples, requiring FDR below 0.01 and a log2 fold change above 5 up to day 15. CD4 or CD8 identity was assigned to each bulk clonotype according to whether the clonotype was present at higher abundance in the sequenced CD4 repertoire or the sequenced CD8 repertoire. TCRdb reprocessed the public reads (quality trimming at Q25 with fastp, clone calling with MiXCR) and kept in-frame beta chains. Entries are consolidated by CDR3 protein sequence, retaining the most common genes and DNA. These V and J calls originate from TCRdb's pipeline instead of the authors' own analysis. Counted in this sample were about 320,000 distinct CDR3 sequences; approximately 4.3% of them appeared once. The ten largest clones represent roughly 21% of the sample.

This specimen's treatment or condition label, interpreted: live attenuated yellow fever vaccine strain. At each blood-draw timepoint, two biological replicates of bulk PBMCs were obtained. A standard Ficoll-Paque protocol was used to isolate PBMCs from peripheral blood. TriZol was used to extract RNA from bulk PBMCs, from CD4 and CD8 fractions, and from dextramer-positive and dextramer-negative fractions. The sample in question was PBMCs, obtained 15 days after the yellow fever booster vaccination. This clonotype was sampled from a man aged 18-30 years who received the YFV17D yellow fever vaccine.

The CDR3 region: CASSVVHPGDYGYTF. In nucleotide form, the sequence is TGTGCCAGCAGCGTAGTACATCCGGGAGACTATGGCTACACCTTC. The chain uses TRBV9 and TRBJ1-2; the D gene cannot be resolved reliably. Trimming at the junction amounts to 0 bases on V and 3 bases on J, and the germline ends lie 12 bases apart. Spanning cysteine to phenylalanine, the CDR3 consists of 15 amino acids. Left in the record is the CDR3 DNA by itself, 45 bases read in frame from the first base. Taken from the germline V gene, the CDR1 and CDR2 loops are SGDLS and YYNGEE.